This TCR beta chain was captured in a study of tumor and adjacent non-tumor tissue in lung cancer. At the level of the study: Each sample yielded 3.9 million or so productive TCRbeta reads on average.

No cell sorting was done before RNA was extracted from the tissue. The normal lung tissue was taken more than 3 cm from the tumor edge. There are 17 residues in the CDR3. CDR1 and CDR2 from the germline V gene are LGHNA and YNFKEQ. V shed 3 bases and J 3 bases; nucleotides not matched to a gene: 10. The library came from three nested PCR rounds adapted from ARM-PCR protocols. From the multiplex PCR reads, TCRdb called clonotypes with MiXCR, one entry per CDR3 protein. The repertoire has 98,000 or so distinct CDR3 sequences, around three quarters of them found once; the top ten carry about 29%. The clonotype was recovered from a man aged 55 to 70 with small cell lung cancer. The specimen was distant non-tumor lung tissue. The rearrangement uses TRBV4-2 and TRBJ2-3; TRBD2 matches at 9 bases. The CDR3 sequence is CASSQMTSGRSTDTQYF. CDR3 bases: TGTGCCAGCAGCCAGATGACTAGCGGAAGGTCTACAGATACGCAGTATTTT.